A single sample is the source of the 2 T cell receptor beta chains below, sequenced in a study of T cell responses to AZD1222 COVID-19 vaccine. TCRdb's copy holds only in-frame clones and misses some; the assay was immunoSEQ multiplex PCR. The table includes about 150,000 clones, over 80% detected once. Sequences were derived from peripheral blood, sampled 28 days after the second AZD1222 dose. These receptor sequences come from an adult who received the AZD1222 COVID-19 vaccine.

CDR3 region: CASSYGRAVNEKLFF. CDR3 coding DNA: TGTGCCAGCAGTTACGGGCGGGCGGTTAATGAAAAACTGTTTTTT. This chain links TRBV6-6 with TRBJ1-4; D not resolved. This CDR3 comprises 15 residues. CDR1 and CDR2 (germline): MNHNY, SVGAGI (reference sequence). The ends were cut back, 2 bases at V and 4 bases at J, with 11 bases in the middle.

The rearrangement uses TRBV2 and TRBJ1-2; D might be TRBD1 (5 bases). Trimming removed 6 bases from V and 4 bases from J, with 12 bases in between. This CDR3 is built from 13 residues. Per the germline V gene, CDR1 is SNHLY and CDR2 is FYNNEI. CDR3 nucleotide sequence: TGTGCCAGCAGGGCGGCAGGGAGCTATGGCTACACCTTC. It translates to CASRAAGSYGYTF.